A single sample is the source of the 17 T cell receptor beta chains below, sequenced in a study of beta chain features in type 1 diabetes. Study-wide findings and caveats: Shortening of TCRB CDR3s, moderate but significant, appeared in all four CD4+ subsets of Type 1 diabetes patients.

As every portion of the isolated RNA was reverse transcribed, the sequencing read expressed TCRB transcripts. The assay was immunoSEQ multiplex PCR, and TCRdb's table has in-frame clones only and misses some. The sample carries about 340,000 clones, about a tenth recorded once. Their target antigens are unknown. The sample comprised central memory CD4+ T cells from blood. The receptors originated from a man younger than 40 with type 1 diabetes.

In this sample, this clone turned up a few times. Written as DNA, the CDR3 is TGTGCCAGCAGTCCGTTGGACAGGGTCGAGGGGGACGAGCAGTACTTC. Translation gives CASSPLDRVEGDEQYF. This chain uses TRBV27 with TRBJ2-7; TRBD1 aligns across 8 bases. The CDR3 totals 16 residues. V was pared by 5 bases and J by 5 bases, with 14 bases of the junction left unmatched. Germline values: CDR1 MNHEY, CDR2 SMNVEV (reference sequence).

This clone was counted between two and nine times. V and J are TRBV5-1 and TRBJ1-1; TRBD1 matches 8 bases. The trim removed 3 bases at V and 0 bases at J, leaving 7 bases unmatched. CDR3 length: 16 amino acids. Germline V CDR1 and CDR2: SGHRS, YFSETQ. The CDR3 DNA reads TGCGCCAGCAGCTATGCCGGGACAGGTCTGAACACTGAAGCTTTCTTT. This sequence encodes CASSYAGTGLNTEAFF. Together with reference TRBV5-1 and TRBJ1-1, the CDR3 gives the full variable domain: KAGVTQTPRYLIKTRGQQVTLSCSPISGHRSVSWYQQTPGQGLQFLFEYFSETQRNKGNFPGRFSGRQFSNSRSEMNVSTLELGDSALYLCASSYAGTGLNTEAFFGQGTRLTVV.

The chain uses TRBV2 and TRBJ1-4; a possible D gene is TRBD1 (6 bases). CDR3 length: 16 amino acids. Germline loops: CDR1 SNHLY, CDR2 FYNNEI. The V end was cut by 3 bases, the J end by 5 bases, with 16 bases between. CDR3 sequence (DNA): TGTGCCAGCAGTGATGAGGCAGGGGCCGGGAATGAAAAACTGTTTTTT. Translating it yields CASSDEAGAGNEKLFF.

The V and J genes are TRBV6-6 and TRBJ1-2, with D possibly being TRBD1 (6 bases). The CDR3 loop spans 14 amino acids. The V end was cut by 6 bases, the J end by 8 bases, with 19 bases between. Germline loops: CDR1 MNHNY, CDR2 SVGAGI (reference sequence). CDR3 residues: CASRFRGDSWGYTF. CDR3 bases: TGTGCCAGCAGGTTCAGGGGCGATTCGTGGGGCTACACCTTC.

This clone came up a few times. Distinct nucleotide sequences in the sample also encode this CDR3. The chain uses TRBV5-1 and TRBJ1-1; 7 nucleotides agree with TRBD1. The V and J ends lost 5 bases and 1 base, in that order; junction bases with no gene match: 5. The germline CDR1 and CDR2 sequences are SGHRS and YFSETQ. The length of the CDR3 is 14 residues. Here the CDR3 reads CASSTGTANTEAFF. The CDR3 coding sequence is TGCGCCAGCAGTACCGGGACAGCGAACACTGAAGCTTTCTTT.

The genes are TRBV30 and TRBJ2-2; D not certain. V was clipped by 0 bases and J by 7 bases, with 12 bases between them. Germline V gives CDR1 GTSNPN, CDR2 SVGIG (reference sequence). CDR3 size: 14 residues. CDR3 residues: CAWSVNRWSGELFF. The CDR3, as DNA: TGTGCCTGGAGTGTAAACCGGTGGAGCGGGGAGCTGTTTTTT. Full variable domain (remainder filled in from reference TRBV30 and TRBJ2-2): SQTIHQWPATLVQPVGSPLSLECTVEGTSNPNLYWYRQAAGRGLQLLFYSVGIGQISSEVPQNLSASRPQDRQFILSSKKLLLSDSGFYLCAWSVNRWSGELFFGEGSRLTVL.

This clone was seen a few times. Here the CDR3 DNA reads TGTGCCAGCAGCTTAGGTCCAGGGGAGGACTATGGCTACACCTTC. Protein: CASSLGPGEDYGYTF. This rearrangement joins TRBV7-9 to TRBJ1-2, with TRBD1 as a possible D gene (6 bases). The germline V gene encodes CDR1 SEHNR and CDR2 FQNEAQ (reference sequence). CDR3 length: 15 amino acids. Trimming pared 1 base from V and 3 bases from J, leaving 12 bases between.

This clone has a handful of counts. The chain recombines TRBV5-1 with TRBJ1-5; D remains unclear. This CDR3 region has 15 residues. The germline V and J ends were trimmed by 0 bases and 0 bases, with 7 bases remaining between them. Per germline, CDR1 SGHRS and CDR2 YFSETQ. The CDR3 protein is CASSLDNTSNQPQHF. For the CDR3, the DNA is TGCGCCAGCAGCTTGGATAATACTAGCAATCAGCCCCAGCATTTT.

This clone was seen a few times. The chain combines TRBV6-4 with TRBJ1-6, with D perhaps matching TRBD1 (5 bases). V dropped 2 bases and J dropped 6 bases, with 8 bases sitting between them. Germline V gene sequence: CDR1 MRHNA, CDR2 SNTAGT. The length of the CDR3 is 14 residues. As DNA, the CDR3 is TGTGCCAGCAGTGACCAGGGAGGTAATTCACCCCTCCACTTT. Translation gives CASSDQGGNSPLHF.

This clone was picked up one time. This rearrangement joins TRBV11-2 to TRBJ2-5; D might be TRBD2 (6 bases). This CDR3 region has 14 residues. Trimming pared 5 bases from V and 4 bases from J, leaving 14 bases between. Per the germline V gene, CDR1 is SGHAT and CDR2 is FQNNGV. For the CDR3, the DNA is TGTGCCAGCAGCGTATGGAGGGCGAGAGAGACCCAGTACTTC. As protein: CASSVWRARETQYF.

This clone has only a few counts. The chain joins TRBV25-1 to TRBJ2-3; D ambiguous. Trimming pared 2 bases from V and 4 bases from J, leaving 10 bases between. Germline V gives CDR1 MGHDK, CDR2 SYGVNS. This CDR3 region has 14 residues. The CDR3 is CASSETAKADTQYF. DNA for the CDR3: TGTGCCAGCAGTGAAACGGCGAAAGCAGATACGCAGTATTTT.

In its sample, this clone was seen many times. V is TRBV29-1 and J is TRBJ2-7; D gene uncertain. With 3 bases removed from V and 2 bases from J, the gap between germline ends came to 8 bases. Germline loops: CDR1 SQVTM, CDR2 ANQGSEA. The CDR3 contains 12 residues. CDR3 nucleotide sequence: TGCAGCGTTGACACCCAAACCTACGAGCAGTACTTC. Protein: CSVDTQTYEQYF.

This clone was seen a handful of times. The genes are TRBV10-3 and TRBJ2-2, with D perhaps TRBD2 (6 bases). This CDR3 is built from 16 residues. Germline assignment: CDR1 ENHRY and CDR2 SYGVKD. Trimming shortened V by 2 bases and J by 4 bases, and 14 bases separated the two germline ends. The CDR3 DNA reads TGTGCCATCAGTGAGCTGGGGGGATCGCGCACCGGGGAGCTGTTTTTT. It encodes CAISELGGSRTGELFF.

This clone was seen ten or more times. The V gene is TRBV10-3, the J gene TRBJ1-3; perhaps TRBD1 as D (6 bases). V lost 6 bases and J 0 bases, leaving 9 bases between the germline ends. Germline values: CDR1 ENHRY, CDR2 SYGVKD. The CDR3 length is 14 residues. The CDR3 region is CAIRDSGSGNTIYF. In DNA, the CDR3 is TGTGCCATCAGGGACAGCGGCTCTGGAAACACCATATATTTT.

The V and J genes are TRBV7-9 and TRBJ1-3; perhaps TRBD1 as D (5 bases). The CDR3 is made up of 15 amino acids. V was pared by 2 bases and J by 0 bases, with 8 bases between. Germline V gene lookup returns CDR1 SEHNR and CDR2 FQNEAQ (reference sequence). DNA for the CDR3: TGTGCCAGCAGCTTAATAGGGGCCTCTGGAAACACCATATATTTT. Protein sequence: CASSLIGASGNTIYF.

This clone has more than one count but fewer than ten. The genes are TRBV6-5 and TRBJ2-1, with 10 nucleotides matching TRBD2. Germline lookup yields CDR1 MNHEY and CDR2 SVGAGI. V shed 9 bases, J shed 3 bases, and the junction held 2 bases outside the gene matches. The CDR3 runs 13 residues. The CDR3 spells CASKRGGYNEQFF. CDR3 bases: TGTGCCAGTAAGCGGGGGGGCTACAATGAGCAGTTCTTC.

This clone was observed a handful of times. The rearrangement links TRBV9 to TRBJ2-5; D unclear. Germline CDR1 and CDR2: SGDLS and YYNGEE. Trimming stripped 3 bases from V and 4 bases from J, with 10 bases between. The CDR3 length is 13 residues. CDR3 amino acids: CASSGDSGETQYF. The CDR3 DNA reads TGTGCCAGCAGCGGGGATTCAGGAGAGACCCAGTACTTC.